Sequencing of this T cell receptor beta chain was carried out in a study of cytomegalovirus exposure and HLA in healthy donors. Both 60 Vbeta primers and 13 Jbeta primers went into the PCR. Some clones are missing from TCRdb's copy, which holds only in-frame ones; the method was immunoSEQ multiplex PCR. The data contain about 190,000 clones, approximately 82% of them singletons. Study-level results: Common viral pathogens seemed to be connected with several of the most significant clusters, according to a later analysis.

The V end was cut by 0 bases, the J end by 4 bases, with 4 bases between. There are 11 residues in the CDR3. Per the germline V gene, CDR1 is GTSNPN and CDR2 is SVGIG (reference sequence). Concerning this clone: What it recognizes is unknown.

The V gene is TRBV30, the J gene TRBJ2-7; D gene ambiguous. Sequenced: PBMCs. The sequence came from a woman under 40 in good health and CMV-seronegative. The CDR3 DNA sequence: TGTGCCTGGAGTGTTATGTACGAGCAGTACTTC. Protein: CAWSVMYEQYF. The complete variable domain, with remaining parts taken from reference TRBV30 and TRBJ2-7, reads SQTIHQWPATLVQPVGSPLSLECTVEGTSNPNLYWYRQAAGRGLQLLFYSVGIGQISSEVPQNLSASRPQDRQFILSSKKLLLSDSGFYLCAWSVMYEQYFGPGTRLTVT.